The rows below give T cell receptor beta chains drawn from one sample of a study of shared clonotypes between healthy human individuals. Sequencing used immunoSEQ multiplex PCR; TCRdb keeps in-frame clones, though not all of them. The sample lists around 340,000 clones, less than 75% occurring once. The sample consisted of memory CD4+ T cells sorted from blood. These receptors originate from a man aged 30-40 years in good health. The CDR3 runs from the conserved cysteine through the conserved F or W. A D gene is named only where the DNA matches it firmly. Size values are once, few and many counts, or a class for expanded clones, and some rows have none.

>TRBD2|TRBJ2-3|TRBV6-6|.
CASSYQSGSGDTQYF
TGTGCCAGCAGTTACCAGAGCGGGAGTGGCGATACGCAGTATTTT
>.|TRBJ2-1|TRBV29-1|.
CSVEGAGRSSYNEQFF
TGCAGCGTTGAAGGGGCAGGCAGAAGCTCCTACAATGAGCAGTTCTTC
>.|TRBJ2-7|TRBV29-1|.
CSVGGRGVFGEQYF
TGCAGCGTTGGGGGCAGGGGAGTTTTTGGGGAGCAGTACTTC
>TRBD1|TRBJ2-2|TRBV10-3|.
CAIRRTGSDGELFF
TGTGCCATCAGGAGGACAGGGTCTGACGGGGAGCTGTTTTTT
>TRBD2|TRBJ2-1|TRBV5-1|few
CASSLEGSGRIYNEQFF
TGCGCCAGCAGCTTGGAAGGTAGCGGGAGAATCTACAATGAGCAGTTCTTC
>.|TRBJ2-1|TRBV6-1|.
CASTSLGPGRFF
TGTGCCAGCACCTCCTTGGGCCCCGGGCGGTTCTTC
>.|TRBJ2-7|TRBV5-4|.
CASSRAGAYEQYF
TGTGCCAGCAGCCGGGCAGGGGCCTACGAGCAGTACTTC
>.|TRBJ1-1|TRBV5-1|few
CASSSPGIMNTEAFF
TGCGCCAGCAGCTCTCCAGGGATAATGAACACTGAAGCTTTCTTT
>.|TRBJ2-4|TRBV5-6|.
CASSKEQGLFNIQYF
TGTGCCAGCAGCAAGGAACAAGGCCTGTTTAACATTCAGTACTTC
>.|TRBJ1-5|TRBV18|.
CASSGLGNQPQHF
TGTGCCAGCTCAGGGCTGGGGAATCAGCCCCAGCATTTT
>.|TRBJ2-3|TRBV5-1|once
CASSDGTEGDTQYF
TGCGCCAGCAGCGACGGGACGGAGGGAGATACGCAGTATTTT
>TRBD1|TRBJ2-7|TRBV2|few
CASSGQGAEQYF
TGTGCCAGCAGTGGACAGGGGGCCGAGCAGTACTTC